The 16 T cell receptor beta chains listed next were all sequenced from one sample in a study of control samples from healthy donors and cancer patients. The data were produced by immunoSEQ multiplex PCR, yet TCRdb's version contains in-frame clones alone and is incomplete. This table holds 100,000 to 150,000 clones, around 90% found once. Sequencing used blood. Receptor source: a middle-aged man in good health.

The chain has TRBV19 and TRBJ2-5; 9 bases match TRBD1. The CDR3 spans 16 residues. Germline CDR1 LNHDA, CDR2 SQIVND (reference sequence). V was pared by 3 bases and J by 1 base, with 6 bases of the junction left unmatched. The CDR3 coding sequence is TGTGCCAGTAGTATTTATGGGACAGGGCTCCAAGAGACCCAGTACTTC. This gives the protein CASSIYGTGLQETQYF.

A note on this clone: This may be a read error: a much more frequent sequence differs by one nucleotide. Additional DNA sequences in this sample encode the identical CDR3. The chain carries TRBV5-8 and TRBJ1-3; the match to TRBD1 covers 7 bases. The V gene's germline CDR1 is SGHTS and CDR2 YDEGEE. V gave up 5 bases and J gave up 2 bases; unmatched junction bases: 7. This CDR3 spans 15 amino acids. CDR3 sequence reads: CASSSDRVPGNTIYF. CDR3 DNA: TGTGCCAGCAGTTCCGACAGGGTCCCTGGAAACACCATATATTTT.

The chain is built from TRBV7-2 and TRBJ2-5; D call uncertain. CDR1 is SGHTA, CDR2 FQGNSA, per germline. The CDR3 is 13 residues long. V was trimmed by 3 bases and J by 2 bases, leaving 7 bases between them. As DNA, the CDR3 is TGTGCCAGCAGCTTCGGCACACAAGAGACCCAGTACTTC. As protein: CASSFGTQETQYF. The variable domain in full, completed from reference TRBV7-2 and TRBJ2-5, reads GAGVSQSPSNKVTEKGKDVELRCDPISGHTALYWYRQSLGQGLEFLIYFQGNSAPDKSGLPSDRFSAERTGGSVSTLTIQRTQQEDSAVYLCASSFGTQETQYFGPGTRLLVL.

V is TRBV7-2 and J is TRBJ2-1; 11 bases match TRBD2. With V trimmed by 1 base and J by 7 bases, 9 bases remained unmatched. Germline-derived CDR1 and CDR2 are SGHTA and FQGNSA. The CDR3 has 17 amino acids. In nucleotides, the CDR3 is TGTGCCAGCAGCTTAGGGGTTAGCGGGGGGGCAGGGAATGAGCAGTTCTTC. Residues: CASSLGVSGGAGNEQFF.

The V gene is TRBV7-9, the J gene TRBJ2-1; 8 nucleotides match TRBD2. The CDR3 length is 15 residues. Germline V gives CDR1 SEHNR, CDR2 FQNEAQ (reference sequence). With 0 bases clipped from V and 3 bases from J, the junction kept 1 base outside the gene matches. CDR3 sequence reads: CASSLASGGYNEQFF. CDR3 DNA: TGTGCCAGCAGCTTAGCCAGCGGGGGCTACAATGAGCAGTTCTTC.

The rearrangement links TRBV29-1 to TRBJ2-5, with 10 nucleotides matching TRBD1. With V trimmed by 5 bases and J by 5 bases, 8 bases remained unmatched. This CDR3 region has 14 residues. Germline V gene sequence: CDR1 SQVTM, CDR2 ANQGSEA. The CDR3 here is CSVRTGGEGETQYF. In nucleotides, the CDR3 is TGCAGCGTTAGGACAGGGGGAGAGGGTGAGACCCAGTACTTC.

Worth noting for this clone: The sample has other DNA sequences that encode this CDR3 too. This chain connects TRBV6-5 to TRBJ1-1, with D unclear. CDR3 size: 13 residues. Looked up from germline, CDR1 is MNHEY and CDR2 is SVGAGI. Trimming took off 5 bases at V and 3 bases at J, with 10 bases between the two ends. The CDR3: CASSRQVYTEAFF. The CDR3 bases are TGTGCCAGCAGTCGGCAGGTTTACACTGAAGCTTTCTTT.

The V call is TRBV5-8, the J call TRBJ1-1; tentative D call: TRBD1 (5 bases). The CDR3 is 15 amino acids. V gave up 0 bases and J gave up 1 base, with 10 bases separating them. Germline V gives CDR1 SGHTS, CDR2 YDEGEE. The DNA of the CDR3 is TGTGCCAGCAGCTTGGGGGCCAGGGCGAACACTGAAGCTTTCTTT. Amino acids: CASSLGARANTEAFF.

V usage is TRBV13 and J usage is TRBJ1-1; 7 bases map to TRBD1. The J segment lost 0 bases and the V segment lost 5 bases, leaving 0 bases of the junction unmatched. From germline, CDR1 is PRHDT and CDR2 FYEKMQ (reference sequence). The CDR3 runs 13 residues. The CDR3 nucleotides read TGTGCCAGCAGCAGGGGGCTGAACACTGAAGCTTTCTTT. This codes for CASSRGLNTEAFF. The full variable domain, its missing parts supplied by reference TRBV13 and TRBJ1-1, is AAGVIQSPRHLIKEKRETATLKCYPIPRHDTVYWYQQGPGQDPQFLISFYEKMQSDKGSIPDRFSAQQFSDYHSELNMSSLELGDSALYFCASSRGLNTEAFFGQGTRLTVV.

This chain links TRBV5-1 with TRBJ1-2, with D possibly TRBD1 on 5 matching bases. The CDR3 extends over 12 amino acids. Germline V gives CDR1 SGHRS, CDR2 YFSETQ. V gave up 0 bases and J gave up 6 bases, with 6 bases separating them. The CDR3 DNA reads as TGCGCCAGCAGCTTGGTGGGGGATGGCTACACCTTC. Translating it yields CASSLVGDGYTF.

V is TRBV4-2 and J is TRBJ2-5; unclear D gene. CDR3 length: 14 residues. Germline CDR1 is LGHNA and CDR2 is YNFKEQ. V was shortened by 1 base and J by 2 bases, with 8 bases between the two germline ends. The CDR3 spells CASSQGYGQETQYF. The CDR3 DNA follows: TGTGCCAGCAGCCAAGGGTATGGGCAAGAGACCCAGTACTTC.

This chain uses TRBV24-1 with TRBJ1-2; no clear D. The V end lost 5 bases, the J end lost 3 bases, and 9 bases lay between the germline ends. This CDR3 is built from 13 residues. The V gene's germline CDR1 is KGHDR and CDR2 SFDVKD. Here the CDR3 reads CATSGPAYYGYTF. CDR3 DNA sequence: TGTGCCACCAGTGGTCCAGCCTACTATGGCTACACCTTC.

The chain recombines TRBV11-2 with TRBJ2-5, with a tentative D call TRBD1 (7 bases). Germline-derived CDR1 and CDR2 are SGHAT and FQNNGV. There are 15 residues in the CDR3. With 5 bases removed from V and 4 bases from J, the gap between germline ends came to 17 bases. DNA for the CDR3: TGTGCCAGCAGCCGGTCAGCAGGGGGGTTAGAGACCCAGTACTTC. Translated, it gives CASSRSAGGLETQYF. Combining the CDR3 with reference TRBV11-2 and TRBJ2-5 gives the whole variable domain EAGVAQSPRYKIIEKRQSVAFWCNPISGHATLYWYQQILGQGPKLLIQFQNNGVVDDSQLPKDRFSAERLKGVDSTLKIQPAKLEDSAVYLCASSRSAGGLETQYFGPGTRLLVL.

The chain is built from TRBV7-2 and TRBJ2-6; a weak D match, TRBD1 (6 bases). CDR3 length: 15 amino acids. V shed 4 bases and J shed 4 bases, with 11 bases lying between them. Germline CDR1 is SGHTA and CDR2 is FQGNSA. CDR3 sequence reads: CASSYTGTGANVLTF. The CDR3 bases are TGTGCCAGCAGCTATACAGGGACAGGGGCCAACGTCCTGACTTTC.

This chain links TRBV24-1 with TRBJ2-5; D possibly corresponds to TRBD1 (5 bases). V was trimmed by 5 bases and J by 5 bases, leaving 20 bases between them. The CDR3 is made up of 16 amino acids. CDR1 and CDR2 (germline): KGHDR, SFDVKD. The CDR3 bases are TGTGCCACCAGTGGCGGCTTAGGGGAAGGTGGGGAGACCCAGTACTTC. This translates into CATSGGLGEGGETQYF.

This chain links TRBV5-1 with TRBJ1-6; D remains unclear. CDR1 is SGHRS and CDR2 is YFSETQ in the germline V gene. V was pared by 2 bases and J by 2 bases, with 8 bases between. The CDR3 sequence is 15 residues long. The CDR3 DNA is TGCGCCAGCAGCTTCCGGGGTCCCTATAATTCACCCCTCCACTTT. It codes for CASSFRGPYNSPLHF.